Included here is one T cell receptor beta chain sequence, with context. Method: immunoSEQ multiplex PCR; TCRdb's copy keeps in-frame clones and lacks some. This sample yields approximately 130,000 clones, of which approximately 93% are seen a single time; around 6% belongs to the top ten. This specimen belongs to a study of T cell changes during pregnancy in multiple sclerosis. This specimen was peripheral blood, taken before pregnancy. This clonotype originated in a female donor with multiple sclerosis, enrolled in a pregnancy study.

The CDR3 sequence: CAWMLAGAREQFF. For the CDR3, the DNA is TGTGCCTGGATGCTAGCGGGAGCACGGGAGCAGTTCTTC. This chain links TRBV30 with TRBJ2-1, with 10 bases aligning to TRBD2. V lost 4 bases, J lost 10 bases, and 7 bases stayed unmatched. Per germline, CDR1 GTSNPN and CDR2 SVGIG (reference sequence). This CDR3 contains 13 residues.